This TCR beta chain emerged from a study of blood T cell repertoires in COVID-19. This CDR3 spans 15 amino acids. CDR1 and CDR2 (germline): SGHAT, FQNNGV. V dropped 4 bases and J dropped 2; count of bases not matched to a gene: 7. As handled by the study authors: How many nucleated cells were present was estimated from reference gene primer amplification. The table came from immunoSEQ multiplex PCR; TCRdb's copy has only in-frame clones and leaves some out. Clone size and the V and J calls come from that table; the DNA yielded D and trimming. Seen here are approximately 170,000 clones, around 80% observed once, and the top ten hold around an eighth.

This chain links TRBV11-2 with TRBJ2-7, with 8 bases fitting TRBD2. Sequencing used peripheral blood. The TCR comes from a woman aged 45 to 65 with acute or convalescent COVID-19. CDR3 DNA sequence: TGTGCCAGCAGCTCCGTAGCGGGGCAAACCTACGAGCAGTACTTC. The encoded protein is CASSSVAGQTYEQYF.